The sequence of this T cell receptor beta chain was determined in a study of blood T cell repertoires in COVID-19. At the level of the study: Donors in the United States, Italy and Spain gave samples during acute or convalescent COVID-19. PBMCs, B-cell-depleted T cells, or T cells were the source of the cDNA or gDNA that made up the material.

Germline V gene data show CDR1 as SGHRS and CDR2 as YFSETQ. V gave up 0 bases and J gave up 6 bases, with 13 bases separating them. The CDR3 has 14 residues. The assay was immunoSEQ multiplex PCR, and TCRdb's table has in-frame clones only and misses some. The sample records roughly 380,000 clones, roughly 90% being singletons. Seattle patients were enrolled during active infection and followed longitudinally. The clonotype was recovered from a middle-aged woman with COVID-19, enrolled during active disease. V is TRBV5-1 and J is TRBJ2-7, with a tentative D call TRBD1 (5 bases). Material: peripheral blood. Written as DNA, the CDR3 is TGCGCCAGCAGCTTGGTGCCAGGGATCGGCGAGCAGTACTTC. Protein product: CASSLVPGIGEQYF. Filled out from reference TRBV5-1 and TRBJ2-7, the complete variable domain reads KAGVTQTPRYLIKTRGQQVTLSCSPISGHRSVSWYQQTPGQGLQFLFEYFSETQRNKGNFPGRFSGRQFSNSRSEMNVSTLELGDSALYLCASSLVPGIGEQYFGPGTRLTVT.